One and the same sample provided the 32 T cell receptor beta chains below, sequenced in a study of CD4 T cells in relation to SARS-CoV-2 and coronaviruses. Which antigens these TCRs recognize remains unknown. Profiled with immunoSEQ multiplex PCR; TCRdb holds only in-frame clones, not every one. In the table there are about 36,000 clones, 77% of which are singletons. The sample comprised memory CD4+ T cells from PBMCs, cultured in vitro. All receptors come from an adult with COVID-19.

The chain carries TRBV5-5 and TRBJ2-1; D is unresolved. The CDR3 consists of 11 residues. The germline V gene has CDR1 SGHKS and CDR2 YYEKEE (reference sequence). V was trimmed by 4 bases and J by 8 bases, leaving 7 bases between them. This CDR3 is CASSPADEQFF. DNA for the CDR3: TGTGCCAGCAGCCCGGCCGATGAGCAGTTCTTC.

In its sample, this clone was seen once. The chain is built from TRBV10-1 and TRBJ2-2; 9 bases line up with TRBD2. V trimming: 8 bases; J trimming: 7 bases; junction bases outside the gene matches: 5. The CDR3 has 13 amino acids. The germline V gene has CDR1 WNHNN and CDR2 SYGVQD (reference sequence). CDR3 coding DNA: TGCGCCAGCGGGACTAGCAACGTCGGGGAGCTGTTTTTT. This translates into CASGTSNVGELFF.

J is TRBJ1-3 and V is TRBV11-2, with D unresolved. This CDR3 contains 13 residues. Trimming removed 3 bases from V and 4 bases from J, with 7 bases in between. The V gene's germline CDR1 is SGHAT and CDR2 FQNNGV. For the CDR3, the DNA is TGTGCCAGCAGCTTTGGGCAGGGAAACACCATATATTTT. Its translation is CASSFGQGNTIYF.

The genes are TRBV12-5 and TRBJ2-1; 10 positions match TRBD2. The length of the CDR3 is 13 residues. V trimming: 4 bases; J trimming: 9 bases; junction bases outside the gene matches: 3. Germline V gene data show CDR1 as LGHNT and CDR2 as FRNRAP. The CDR3 DNA follows: TGTGCTAGTGGTTCGGGACTAGCGACTGAGCAGTTCTTC. Amino acid sequence: CASGSGLATEQFF.

The V call is TRBV6-1, the J call TRBJ2-2; 9 bases map to TRBD1. The CDR3 consists of 15 residues. The ends lost 1 base at V and 3 bases at J; junction bases unmatched: 0. The germline V gene has CDR1 MNHNS and CDR2 SASEGT. CDR3 nucleotide sequence: TGTGCCAGCAGTGAAGGGACAGGGGACACCGGGGAGCTGTTTTTT. Translating it yields CASSEGTGDTGELFF.

The CDR3 reads CASSLNGLAGGREQFF. CDR3 DNA sequence: TGCGCCAGCAGCTTGAATGGACTAGCGGGAGGGCGTGAGCAGTTCTTC. The rearrangement joins TRBV5-1 to TRBJ2-1; TRBD2 matches at 15 bases. Germline CDR1 SGHRS, CDR2 YFSETQ. The CDR3 is 16 amino acids. Trimming cost V 1 base and J 9 bases; bases outside gene matches: 5.

A few counts support this clone. V is TRBV3-1 (or the pseudogene TRBV3-2) and J is TRBJ2-1; no clear D gene. This CDR3 is 17 amino acids long. Trimming removed 4 bases at V and 0 bases at J, with 16 bases between. Germline CDR1 is LGHDT and CDR2 is YNNKEL (reference sequence). DNA of the CDR3: TGTGCCAGCAGCCTAAGACCCCGGCGGAGCTCCTACAATGAGCAGTTCTTC. Its protein product is CASSLRPRRSSYNEQFF.

The J gene is TRBJ2-3, the V gene TRBV6-6; 7 nucleotides agree with TRBD2. This CDR3 region has 16 residues. Germline V gives CDR1 MNHNY, CDR2 SVGAGI (reference sequence). After removal of 0 bases from V and 0 bases from J, the junction contained 3 bases not matched to a gene. CDR3 protein: CASSYSGRASTDTQYF. DNA for the CDR3: TGTGCCAGCAGTTACTCGGGGAGGGCTAGCACAGATACGCAGTATTTT.

The V call is TRBV28, the J call TRBJ1-2; D unresolved. The CDR3 length is 12 residues. V shed 3 bases and J shed 7 bases, with 9 bases lying between them. Per the germline V gene, CDR1 is MDHEN and CDR2 is SYDVKM. CDR3 coding DNA: TGTGCCAGCAGTTTCGGTCTTAGTGGCTACACCTTC. Its protein is CASSFGLSGYTF.

The chain links TRBV21-1 to TRBJ2-5; no check of the table's D call, TRBD1, against the DNA was made. TRBV21-1 is reported as a pseudogene. This CDR3 region has 18 residues. CDR3 sequence: CASSTRDRGLGVRETQYF. Here the CDR3 DNA reads TGTGCCAGCAGCACCCGGGACAGGGGTCTTGGGGTTCGGGAGACCCAGTACTTC.

J is TRBJ2-7 and V is TRBV6-5; no firm D call. The CDR3 has 11 amino acids. The germline V gene encodes CDR1 MNHEY and CDR2 SVGAGI. V lost 6 bases to trimming and J lost 0 bases, with 3 bases between them. The CDR3 sequence is CASRLSYEQYF. The DNA of the CDR3 is TGTGCCAGCAGACTCTCCTACGAGCAGTACTTC.

This sequence joins TRBV23-1 and TRBJ2-2; 14 nucleotides align to TRBD2. TRBV23-1 is labeled an ORF, and its function is uncertain. This CDR3 region has 18 residues. V lost 2 bases, J lost 3 bases, and 5 bases stayed unmatched. The chain's CDR3 is CASSQLGLAGVHTGELFF. CDR3 DNA: TGCGCCAGCAGTCAACTGGGACTAGCGGGAGTGCACACCGGGGAGCTGTTTTTT.

The rearrangement links TRBV7-9 to TRBJ2-1; TRBD2 is a possible D gene (5 bases). CDR3 size: 17 residues. The ends were cut back, 0 bases at V and 0 bases at J, with 12 bases in the middle. Germline CDR1 is SEHNR and CDR2 is FQNEAQ (reference sequence). The CDR3 bases are TGTGCCAGCAGCTTAGCGCCTAGCTACAGCTCCTACAATGAGCAGTTCTTC. This sequence encodes CASSLAPSYSSYNEQFF.

This clone has just a few counts. The chain recombines TRBV4-1 with TRBJ2-1; the match to TRBD2 covers 10 bases. CDR1 and CDR2 (germline): MGHRA, YSYEKL. The CDR3 is 14 residues long. The V gene end was trimmed by 6 bases and the J gene end by 6 bases; junction bases not matched to a gene: 5. In DNA form, the CDR3 reads TGCGCCAGCAGATCTAGCGGGAGCGCCAATGAGCAGTTCTTC. Its protein is CASRSSGSANEQFF.

The chain carries TRBV28 and TRBJ2-3, with 9 bases that match TRBD2. Per the germline V gene, CDR1 is MDHEN and CDR2 is SYDVKM. The CDR3 sequence is 17 residues long. The V gene end was trimmed by 4 bases and the J gene end by 5 bases; junction bases not matched to a gene: 13. The CDR3 here is CASSSRGSGSGLDTQYF. Written as DNA, the CDR3 is TGTGCCAGCAGTTCGCGGGGTAGCGGGAGTGGCTTAGATACGCAGTATTTT.

The chain carries TRBV24-1 and TRBJ2-3; D is possibly TRBD1 or TRBD2 (5 bases each). Germline CDR1 is KGHDR and CDR2 is SFDVKD. This CDR3 spans 15 amino acids. V lost 1 base and J 5 bases, leaving 12 bases between the germline ends. The DNA for the CDR3 is TGTGCCACCAGTGATTTATCCGGGGCGGGAGATACGCAGTATTTT. Its protein is CATSDLSGAGDTQYF.

V usage is TRBV12-3 or TRBV12-4 and J usage is TRBJ2-1; D may be TRBD1 (6 bases). The V end lost 5 bases, the J end lost 8 bases, and 13 bases lay between the germline ends. The CDR3 runs to 13 residues. CDR3 bases: TGTGCCAGCAGTGGGCAGGGGTGGGATGAGCAGTTCTTC. It specifies CASSGQGWDEQFF.

The count of this clone is one. The gene calls are TRBV7-9 and TRBJ2-3; no definite D call. The CDR3 length is 14 residues. With 4 bases removed from V and 4 bases from J, the gap between germline ends came to 12 bases. Germline V gene data show CDR1 as SEHNR and CDR2 as FQNEAQ (reference sequence). The CDR3: CASSSGPSADTQYF. The CDR3 nucleotides read TGTGCCAGCAGCTCGGGTCCCTCAGCAGATACGCAGTATTTT.

This clone was recorded a few times. V gene TRBV30 combines with J gene TRBJ2-2; TRBD2 matches 11 bases. The CDR3 spans 15 residues. Germline V CDR1 and CDR2: GTSNPN, SVGIG (reference sequence). V lost 4 bases to trimming and J lost 7 bases; unmatched junction nucleotides: 8. The CDR3 loop is CAWTELAGVGGELFF. CDR3 DNA sequence: TGTGCCTGGACTGAACTAGCGGGAGTGGGCGGGGAGCTGTTTTTT.

The V and J genes are TRBV6-4 and TRBJ2-2, with D unresolved. Between the trimmed V and J ends, which lost 5 bases and 1 base, there was a span of 11 bases. Per the germline V gene, CDR1 is MRHNA and CDR2 is SNTAGT. This CDR3 comprises 15 residues. In nucleotides, the CDR3 is TGTGCCAGCAGTCCACACCCAGAGAACACCGGGGAGCTGTTTTTT. The encoded protein is CASSPHPENTGELFF.

The chain combines TRBV24-1 with TRBJ2-2; D remains unclear. CDR3 length: 12 amino acids. V was clipped by 4 bases and J by 2 bases, with 1 base between them. In germline, CDR1 is KGHDR, CDR2 SFDVKD. The CDR3 sequence is CATSENTGELFF. The CDR3 bases are TGTGCCACCAGTGAAAACACCGGGGAGCTGTTTTTT.

For the CDR3, the DNA is TGTGCCAGCAGCTTGCACAGACAGGGGACGCAGTATTTT. Translated, it gives CASSLHRQGTQYF. The chain has TRBV5-6 and TRBJ2-3, with 8 bases aligning to TRBD1. This CDR3 region has 13 residues. Trimming took 1 base from V and 9 from J; bases not matched to a gene: 4. CDR1 is SGHDT, CDR2 YYEEEE, per germline.

This clone was picked up a small number of times. The gene calls are TRBV3-1 (or the pseudogene TRBV3-2) and TRBJ1-1, with TRBD1 matching over 7 bases. Germline assignment: CDR1 LGHDT and CDR2 YNNKEL (reference sequence). V dropped 3 bases and J dropped 5; count of bases not matched to a gene: 3. The CDR3 is made up of 13 amino acids. CDR3 residues: CASSQAGGTEAFF. The CDR3, as DNA: TGTGCCAGCAGCCAGGCAGGGGGAACTGAAGCTTTCTTT.

CDR3 amino acids: CASRWRGRQEFNSNQPQHF. In nucleotides, the CDR3 is TGTGCCAGCAGATGGAGGGGACGGCAAGAATTTAATAGCAATCAGCCCCAGCATTTT. The chain carries TRBV28 and TRBJ1-5; TRBD1 is a possible D gene (5 bases). This CDR3 has 19 amino acids. Germline values: CDR1 MDHEN, CDR2 SYDVKM. V dropped 6 bases and J dropped 0 bases, with 24 bases sitting between them.

The chain employs TRBV3-1 (or the pseudogene TRBV3-2) and TRBJ2-3, with D unclear. The CDR3 has 14 amino acids. CDR1 is LGHDT, CDR2 YNNKEL, per germline (reference sequence). V shed 4 bases and J shed 4 bases, with 12 bases lying between them. The CDR3 spells CASSPVLRADTQYF. The CDR3 coding sequence is TGTGCCAGCAGCCCAGTTTTGCGCGCAGATACGCAGTATTTT.

The rearrangement uses TRBV11-2 and TRBJ1-1; 7 positions match TRBD1. The germline V gene has CDR1 SGHAT and CDR2 FQNNGV. V dropped 1 base and J dropped 4; count of bases not matched to a gene: 6. This CDR3 comprises 15 residues. The CDR3 is CASSLVDRMATEAFF. The CDR3 DNA sequence: TGTGCCAGCAGCTTAGTGGACAGGATGGCCACTGAAGCTTTCTTT.

The chain has TRBV7-2 and TRBJ2-7, with D maybe TRBD1 (6 bases). The CDR3 loop spans 15 amino acids. Trimming shortened V by 2 bases and J by 0 bases, and 11 bases separated the two germline ends. Germline V gene sequence: CDR1 SGHTA, CDR2 FQGNSA. DNA of the CDR3: TGTGCCAGCAGCTTAAATTCAGGGGACTCCTACGAGCAGTACTTC. Protein product: CASSLNSGDSYEQYF.

The chain recombines TRBV18 with TRBJ2-7; no clear D. CDR3 length: 11 amino acids. Looked up from germline, CDR1 is KGHSH and CDR2 is LQKENI. Trimming left V 8 bases short and J 6 bases short, with 11 bases between. CDR3: CASLAGPEQYF. The CDR3 DNA sequence: TGTGCCAGCCTGGCCGGGCCCGAGCAGTACTTC.

The gene calls are TRBV6-5 and TRBJ1-3; D unclear. In germline, CDR1 is MNHEY, CDR2 SVGAGI. CDR3 length: 14 amino acids. V was cut by 4 bases and J by 2 bases, with 9 bases left in between. The CDR3 DNA reads as TGTGCCAGCAGTTGGACCTCCGCTGGAAACACCATATATTTT. Translated, it gives CASSWTSAGNTIYF.

This clone was found once. The chain employs TRBV7-9 and TRBJ2-7, with D possibly matching TRBD2 (6 bases). Germline CDR1 and CDR2: SEHNR and FQNEAQ (reference sequence). Trimming pared 1 base from V and 2 bases from J, leaving 12 bases between. This CDR3 comprises 15 residues. The CDR3 DNA reads TGTGCCAGCAGCTTAGTCCGGGAGCGCCCCTACGAGCAGTACTTC. Translated: CASSLVRERPYEQYF. Combining the CDR3 with reference TRBV7-9 and TRBJ2-7 gives the whole variable domain DTGVSQNPRHKITKRGQNVTFRCDPISEHNRLYWYRQTLGQGPEFLTYFQNEAQLEKSRLLSDRFSAERPKGSFSTLEIQRTEQGDSAMYLCASSLVRERPYEQYFGPGTRLTVT.

As regards this clone: The junction departs from the called germline gene at one end, perhaps through a read error. The V and J genes are TRBV7-9 and TRBJ2-7; D is ambiguous. The CDR3 totals 8 residues. In germline, CDR1 is SEHNR, CDR2 FQNEAQ (reference sequence). The CDR3 DNA reads TGTGCCAGCAGCTTAGATGACTTC. It is translated as CASSLDDF.

The chain uses TRBV7-2 and TRBJ2-2, with D unclear. The germline gives CDR1 SGHTA, CDR2 FQGNSA. This CDR3 is 16 amino acids long. Trimming removed 5 bases from V and 4 bases from J, with 17 bases in between. CDR3 sequence reads: CASSIRTGVSTGELFF. CDR3 bases: TGTGCCAGCAGCATCCGGACGGGCGTTAGCACCGGGGAGCTGTTTTTT.